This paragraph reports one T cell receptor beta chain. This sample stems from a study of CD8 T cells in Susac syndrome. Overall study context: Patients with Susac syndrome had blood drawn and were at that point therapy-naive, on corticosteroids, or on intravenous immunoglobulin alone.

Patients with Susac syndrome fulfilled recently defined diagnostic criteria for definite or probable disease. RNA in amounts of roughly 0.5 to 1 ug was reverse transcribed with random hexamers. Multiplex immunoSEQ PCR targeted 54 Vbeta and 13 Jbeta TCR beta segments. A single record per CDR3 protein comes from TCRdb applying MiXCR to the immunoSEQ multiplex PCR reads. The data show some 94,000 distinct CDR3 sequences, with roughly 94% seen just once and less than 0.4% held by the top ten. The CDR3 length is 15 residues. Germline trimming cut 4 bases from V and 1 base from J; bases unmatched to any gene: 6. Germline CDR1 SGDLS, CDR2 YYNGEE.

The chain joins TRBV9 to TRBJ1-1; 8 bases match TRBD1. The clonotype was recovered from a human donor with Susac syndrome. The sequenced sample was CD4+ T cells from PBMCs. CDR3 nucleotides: TGTGCCAGCAGCTCAACCGGGACAGGGAACACTGAAGCTTTCTTT. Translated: CASSSTGTGNTEAFF.